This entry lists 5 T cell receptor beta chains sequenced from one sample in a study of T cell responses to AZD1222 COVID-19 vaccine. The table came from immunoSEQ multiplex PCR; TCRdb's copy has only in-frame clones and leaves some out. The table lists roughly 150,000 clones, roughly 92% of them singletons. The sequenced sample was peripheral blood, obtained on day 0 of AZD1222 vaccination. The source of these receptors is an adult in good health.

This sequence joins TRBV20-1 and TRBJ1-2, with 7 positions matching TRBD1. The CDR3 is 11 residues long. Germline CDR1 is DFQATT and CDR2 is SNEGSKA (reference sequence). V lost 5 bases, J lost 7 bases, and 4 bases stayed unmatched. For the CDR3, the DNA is TGCAGTGCTCTCCGGGACAGTGGCTACACCTTC. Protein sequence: CSALRDSGYTF.

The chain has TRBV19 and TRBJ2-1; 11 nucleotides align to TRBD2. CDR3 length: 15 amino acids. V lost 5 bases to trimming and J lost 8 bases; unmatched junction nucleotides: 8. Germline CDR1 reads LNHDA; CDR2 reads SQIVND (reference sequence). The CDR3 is CASSLSGRAGDEQFF. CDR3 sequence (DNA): TGTGCCAGTAGTCTTAGCGGGAGGGCCGGCGATGAGCAGTTCTTC.

CDR3 nucleotide sequence: TGTGCCAGCAGCCCCCCCCCTTCACTTCACTATGGCTACACCTTC. Translating gives CASSPPPSLHYGYTF. The V gene is TRBV28, the J gene TRBJ1-2; no definite D call. CDR1 MDHEN and CDR2 SYDVKM come from the germline V gene. Trimming stripped 6 bases from V and 3 bases from J, with 17 bases between. The CDR3 has 15 residues.

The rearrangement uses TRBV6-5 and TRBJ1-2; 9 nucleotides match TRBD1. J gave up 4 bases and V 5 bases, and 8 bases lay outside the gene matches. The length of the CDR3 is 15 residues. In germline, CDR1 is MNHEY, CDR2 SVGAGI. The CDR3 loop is CASSPFEGQGYGYTF. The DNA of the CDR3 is TGTGCCAGCAGTCCTTTCGAGGGACAGGGCTATGGCTACACCTTC.

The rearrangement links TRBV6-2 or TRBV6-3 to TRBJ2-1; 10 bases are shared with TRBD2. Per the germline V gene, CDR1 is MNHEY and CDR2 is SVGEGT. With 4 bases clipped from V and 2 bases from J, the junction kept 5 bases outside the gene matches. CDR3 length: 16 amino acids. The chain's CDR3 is CASSSRLAGAYNEQFF. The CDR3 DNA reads TGTGCCAGCAGTTCCCGGCTAGCGGGGGCCTACAATGAGCAGTTCTTC.